This T cell receptor beta chain derives from a study of human CD8 memory T cell subsets (dated by TCRdb to the early 2020s). Describing the broader study: To assess how stem-like (TSTEM), progenitor exhausted-like (TPEX) and effector memory CD8+ T cell subsets are clonally related, the TCRbeta repertoires of these three subsets were compared. TCRbeta repertoires were obtained from about six donors, each contributing TSTEM, TPEX and effector memory subsets.

What the study reported, not specific to this receptor: Chao1 estimates suggested greater repertoire diversity in TSTEM than in TPEX subsets, potentially reflecting a broader range of specificities. Only TCRbeta chains were sequenced, and repertoire comparisons rested on 6 or 7 donors tested with paired t-tests and Bonferroni correction. TSTEM and TPEX subsets showed similarly high normalized Shannon-Wiener diversity, whereas effector memory subsets were comparatively less diverse. Both stem-like subsets shared clonotypes with effector memory cells, but TSTEM and TPEX repertoires overlapped minimally, suggesting distinct antigen spectra.

Density gradient separation was used to isolate peripheral blood mononuclear cells from healthy donor buffy coats. The study enriched total CD8+ T cells through negative magnetic separation using EasySep or MojoSort CD8+ T cell isolation kits. An RNeasy Mini Kit was used to extract total RNA from duplicate vials of 150,000 sorted CD8+ T cells per subset. PBMCs were used either fresh or after cryopreservation in fetal bovine serum containing around 10% DMSO. Fluorescence-activated cell sorting on a FACSAria III was used to sort the CD8+ T cell subsets to purity. About this clonotype itself: The clone's antigen remains unknown.

A Human TCR Profiling Kit was used to prepare UMI-labeled 5' RACE TCRbeta libraries. Every TCRbeta library was prepared in parallel with an identical number of PCR cycles. For the original study's pipeline: Each TCRbeta library contained between 3,000 and 18,000 functional CDR3beta clonotypes. MIGEC 1.2.9 handled UMI extraction and consensus assembly, with a minimum of three reads required per UMI. In-frame CDR3beta repertoires were extracted with MiXCR 3.0.3. After each sample was downsampled to 42,000 randomly selected UMIs, diversity metrics were computed in VDJtools 1.2.1. For the top 3,000 clones of each sample pair, the repertoire overlap metrics D, R and F2 were calculated in VDJtools. TCRdb reprocessed the sequencing reads and holds a single record per CDR3 protein sequence, with no DNA. TCRdb's processing, not the study's, gives the V and J calls here. The table held for this sample gives some 7,000 distinct CDR3 sequences. Approximately 20% of the sample goes to the ten largest clones.

Material: CD8+ T cells from PBMCs. The sequence derives from a human donor in good health.

The CDR3 is CASSQEPRDGELFF. The receptor chain draws on TRBV14 and TRBJ2-2; TCRdb gives TRBD1 as the D gene, but with no DNA this cannot be confirmed. From its cysteine to its phenylalanine, the CDR3 spans 14 amino acids. This entry has no DNA. Based on the germline V gene, the CDR1 and CDR2 sequences are SGHDN and FVKESK.